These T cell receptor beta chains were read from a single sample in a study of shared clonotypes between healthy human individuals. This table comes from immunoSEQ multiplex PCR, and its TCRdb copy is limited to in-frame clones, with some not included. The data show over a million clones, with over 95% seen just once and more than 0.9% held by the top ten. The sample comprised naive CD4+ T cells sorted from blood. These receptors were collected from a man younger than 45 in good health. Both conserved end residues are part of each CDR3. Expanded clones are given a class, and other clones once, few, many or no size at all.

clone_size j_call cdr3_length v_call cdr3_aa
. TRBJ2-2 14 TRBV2 CASSELENTGELFF
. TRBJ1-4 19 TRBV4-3 CASSQVPWGGPSLNEKLFF
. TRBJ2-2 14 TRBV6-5 CASRDSTGYGELFF
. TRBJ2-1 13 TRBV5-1 CASSFAPLGGQFF
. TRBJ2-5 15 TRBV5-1 CASSLVGNYQETQYF
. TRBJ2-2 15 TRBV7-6 CASSLAGVNTGELFF
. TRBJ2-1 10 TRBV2 CASTDRKQFF
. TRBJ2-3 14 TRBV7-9 CASSLARGTDTQYF
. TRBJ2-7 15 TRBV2 CASRTTGTAGSEQYF
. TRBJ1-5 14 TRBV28 CASRRGSLNQPQHF
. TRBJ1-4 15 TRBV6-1 CASSTTTEPNEKLFF
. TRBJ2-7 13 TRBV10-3 CAISAQQSYEQYF
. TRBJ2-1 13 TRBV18 CASSPTSYNEQFF
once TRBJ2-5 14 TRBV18 CASSRDRTQETQYF
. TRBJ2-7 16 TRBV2 CASSDGLAGIFNEQYF
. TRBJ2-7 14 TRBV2 CASSSFSASAEQYF
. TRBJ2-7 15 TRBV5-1 CASSPRTSGNYEQYF
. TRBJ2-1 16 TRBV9 CASSVVSSGSTNEQFF
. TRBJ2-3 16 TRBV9 CASSSGPGSDNDTQYF
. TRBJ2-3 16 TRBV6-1 CASSGGADPLADTQYF
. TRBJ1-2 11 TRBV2 CASSLTGENTF
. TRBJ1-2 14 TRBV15 CATTAIRSSYGYTF
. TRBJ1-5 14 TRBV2 CASTQGRGGQPQHF
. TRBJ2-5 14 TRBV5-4 CASSPQAGEETQYF
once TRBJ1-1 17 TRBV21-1 CASSNPNRGWRCTEAFF
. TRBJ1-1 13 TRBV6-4 CASSAQQNTEAFF
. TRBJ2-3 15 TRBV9 CASSVGGSSTDTQYF
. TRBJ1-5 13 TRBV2 CASSEEGNQPQHF
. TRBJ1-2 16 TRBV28 CASSSPGTPNHYGYTF
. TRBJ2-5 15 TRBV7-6 CASSLKRGGEETQYF
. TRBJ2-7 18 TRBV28 CASTSVRRTGVAAYEQYF
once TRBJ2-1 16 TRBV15 CATRELDSSSYNEQFF
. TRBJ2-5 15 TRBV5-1 CASSLDQGQQETQYF
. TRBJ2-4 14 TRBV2 CASSELFRESIQYF
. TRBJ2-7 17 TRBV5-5 CASTSFLLAGDVYEQYF
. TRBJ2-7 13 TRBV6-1 CASSEALAREQYF
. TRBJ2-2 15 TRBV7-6 CASSLSVPGTGELFF
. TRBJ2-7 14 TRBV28 CASSLGTGLYEQYF
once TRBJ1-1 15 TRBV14 CASSLRTGLNTEAFF